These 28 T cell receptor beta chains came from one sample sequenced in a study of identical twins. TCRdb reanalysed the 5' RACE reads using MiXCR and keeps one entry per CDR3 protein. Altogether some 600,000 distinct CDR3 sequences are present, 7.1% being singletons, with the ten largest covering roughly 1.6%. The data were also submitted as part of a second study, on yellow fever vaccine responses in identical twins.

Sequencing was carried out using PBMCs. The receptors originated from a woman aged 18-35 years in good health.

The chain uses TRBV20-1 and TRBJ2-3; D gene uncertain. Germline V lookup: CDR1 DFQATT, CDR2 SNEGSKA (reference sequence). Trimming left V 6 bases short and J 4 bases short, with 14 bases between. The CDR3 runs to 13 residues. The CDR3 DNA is TGCAGTGCCCCACCGGATTCCCCAGATACGCAGTATTTT. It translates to CSAPPDSPDTQYF.

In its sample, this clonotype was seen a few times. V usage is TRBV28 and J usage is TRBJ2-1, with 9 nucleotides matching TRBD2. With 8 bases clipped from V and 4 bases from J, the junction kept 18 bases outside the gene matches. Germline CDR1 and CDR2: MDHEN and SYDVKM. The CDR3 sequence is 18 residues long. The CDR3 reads CASGPRRGKTSGYNEQFF. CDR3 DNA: TGTGCCAGCGGACCCCGGAGGGGCAAGACTAGCGGATACAATGAGCAGTTCTTC.

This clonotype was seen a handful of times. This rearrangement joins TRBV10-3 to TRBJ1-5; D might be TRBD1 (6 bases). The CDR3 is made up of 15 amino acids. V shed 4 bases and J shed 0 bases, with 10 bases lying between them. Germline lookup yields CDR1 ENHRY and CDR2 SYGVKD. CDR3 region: CAISAGEYSNQPQHF. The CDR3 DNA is TGTGCCATCAGTGCAGGGGAGTATAGCAATCAGCCCCAGCATTTT.

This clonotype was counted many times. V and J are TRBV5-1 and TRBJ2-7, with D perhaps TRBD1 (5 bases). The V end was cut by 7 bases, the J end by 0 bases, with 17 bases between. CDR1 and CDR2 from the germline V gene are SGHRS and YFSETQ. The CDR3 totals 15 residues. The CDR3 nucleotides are TGCGCCAGCGCGGACGAACAGGTTTTCTCCTACGAGCAGTACTTC. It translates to CASADEQVFSYEQYF.

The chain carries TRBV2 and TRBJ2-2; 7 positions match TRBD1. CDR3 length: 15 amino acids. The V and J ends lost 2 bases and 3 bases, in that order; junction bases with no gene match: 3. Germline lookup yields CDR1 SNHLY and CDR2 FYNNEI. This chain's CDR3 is CASSERGTDTGELFF. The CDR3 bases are TGTGCCAGCAGTGAAAGGGGGACAGACACCGGGGAGCTGTTTTTT.

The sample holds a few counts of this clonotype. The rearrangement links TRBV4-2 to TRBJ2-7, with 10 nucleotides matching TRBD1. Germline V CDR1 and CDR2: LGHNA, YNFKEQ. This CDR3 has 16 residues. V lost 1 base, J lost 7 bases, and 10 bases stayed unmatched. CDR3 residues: CASSQAYGTGDYEQYF. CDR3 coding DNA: TGTGCCAGCAGCCAAGCCTATGGGACAGGGGATTATGAGCAGTACTTC.

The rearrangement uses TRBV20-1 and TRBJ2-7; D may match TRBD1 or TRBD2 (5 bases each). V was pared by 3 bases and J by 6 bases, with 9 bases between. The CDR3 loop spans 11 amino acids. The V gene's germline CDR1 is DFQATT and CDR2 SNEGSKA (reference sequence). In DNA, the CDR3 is TGCAGTGCTAGCGGGGCCGGCGAGCAGTACTTC. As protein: CSASGAGEQYF.

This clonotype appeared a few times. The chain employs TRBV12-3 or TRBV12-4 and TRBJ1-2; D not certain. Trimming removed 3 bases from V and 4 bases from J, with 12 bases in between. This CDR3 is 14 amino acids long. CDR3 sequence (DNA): TGTGCCAGCAGTTTTTCCGGACGAGTCTATGGCTACACCTTC. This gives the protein CASSFSGRVYGYTF.

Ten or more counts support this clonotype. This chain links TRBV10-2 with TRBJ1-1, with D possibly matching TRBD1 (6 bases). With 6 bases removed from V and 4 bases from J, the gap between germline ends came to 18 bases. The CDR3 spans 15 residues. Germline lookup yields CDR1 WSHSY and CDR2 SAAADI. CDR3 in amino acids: CASRDRQFSFTEAFF. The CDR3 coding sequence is TGCGCCAGCAGGGACAGACAGTTTTCTTTCACTGAAGCTTTCTTT.

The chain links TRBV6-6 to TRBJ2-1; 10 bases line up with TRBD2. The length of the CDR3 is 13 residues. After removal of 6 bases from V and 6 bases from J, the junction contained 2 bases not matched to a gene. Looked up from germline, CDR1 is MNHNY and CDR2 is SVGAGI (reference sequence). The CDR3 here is CASRSSGGNEQFF. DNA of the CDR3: TGTGCCAGCAGGTCTAGCGGGGGCAATGAGCAGTTCTTC.

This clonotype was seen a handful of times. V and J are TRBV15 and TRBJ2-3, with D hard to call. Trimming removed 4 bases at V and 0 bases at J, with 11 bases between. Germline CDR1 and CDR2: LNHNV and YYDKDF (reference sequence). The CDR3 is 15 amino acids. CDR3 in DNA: TGTGCCACCAGCATTGTACAAACTAGCACAGATACGCAGTATTTT. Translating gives CATSIVQTSTDTQYF.

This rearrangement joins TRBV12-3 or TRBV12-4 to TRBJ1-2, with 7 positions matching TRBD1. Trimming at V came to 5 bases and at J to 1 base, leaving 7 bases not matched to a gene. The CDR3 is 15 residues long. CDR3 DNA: TGTGCCAGCAGTCCGGGACAGATTAATAACTATGGCTACACCTTC. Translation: CASSPGQINNYGYTF.

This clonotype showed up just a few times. The CDR3 bases are TGTGCCAGCAGGGCCGAATTTTACAATGAGCAGTTCTTC. Its translation is CASRAEFYNEQFF. The gene calls are TRBV2 and TRBJ2-1; D unclear. Germline values: CDR1 SNHLY, CDR2 FYNNEI. The CDR3 totals 13 residues. Trimming stripped 6 bases from V and 4 bases from J, with 10 bases between.

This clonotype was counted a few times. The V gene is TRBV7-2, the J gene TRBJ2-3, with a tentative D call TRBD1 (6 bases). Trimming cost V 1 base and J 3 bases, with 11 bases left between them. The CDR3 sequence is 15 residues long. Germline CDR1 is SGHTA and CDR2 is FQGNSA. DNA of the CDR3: TGTGCCAGCAGCTTAGGGGGGCAACTTACAGATACGCAGTATTTT. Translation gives CASSLGGQLTDTQYF.

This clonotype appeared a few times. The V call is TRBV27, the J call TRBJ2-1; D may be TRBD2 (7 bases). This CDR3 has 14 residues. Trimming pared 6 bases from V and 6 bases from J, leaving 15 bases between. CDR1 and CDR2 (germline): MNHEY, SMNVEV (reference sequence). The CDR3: CASSPGGPANEQFF. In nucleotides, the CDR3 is TGTGCCAGCAGCCCCGGGGGGCCAGCCAATGAGCAGTTCTTC.

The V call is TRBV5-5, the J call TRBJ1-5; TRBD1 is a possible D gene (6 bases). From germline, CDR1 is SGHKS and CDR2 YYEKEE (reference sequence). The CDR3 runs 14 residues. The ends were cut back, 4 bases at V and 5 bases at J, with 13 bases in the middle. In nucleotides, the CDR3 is TGTGCCAGCAGCCGGGACATGGACTATCAGCCCCAGCATTTT. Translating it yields CASSRDMDYQPQHF.

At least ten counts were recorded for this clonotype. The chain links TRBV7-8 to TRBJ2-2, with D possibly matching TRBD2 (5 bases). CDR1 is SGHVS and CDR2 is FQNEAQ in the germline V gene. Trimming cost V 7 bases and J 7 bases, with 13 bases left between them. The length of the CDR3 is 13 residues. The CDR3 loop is CASTRGGDGELFF. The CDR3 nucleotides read TGTGCCAGCACTCGGGGTGGGGACGGGGAGCTGTTTTTT.

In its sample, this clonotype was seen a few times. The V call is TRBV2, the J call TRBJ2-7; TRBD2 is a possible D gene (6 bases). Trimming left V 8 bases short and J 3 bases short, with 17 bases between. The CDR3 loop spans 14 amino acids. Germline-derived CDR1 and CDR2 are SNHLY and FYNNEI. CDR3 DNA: TGTGCCAGCGGGGTGGGGACTGGACACTACGAGCAGTACTTC. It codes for CASGVGTGHYEQYF.

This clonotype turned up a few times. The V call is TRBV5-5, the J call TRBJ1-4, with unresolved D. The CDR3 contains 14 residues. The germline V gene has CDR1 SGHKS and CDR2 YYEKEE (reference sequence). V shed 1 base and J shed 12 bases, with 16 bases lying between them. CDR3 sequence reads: CASSLTDFNGELFF. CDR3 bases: TGTGCCAGCAGCTTGACGGACTTTAATGGGGAACTGTTTTTT.

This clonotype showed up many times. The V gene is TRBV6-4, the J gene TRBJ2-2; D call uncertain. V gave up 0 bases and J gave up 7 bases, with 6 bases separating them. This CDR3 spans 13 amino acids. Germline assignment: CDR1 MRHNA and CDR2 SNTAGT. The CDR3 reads CASSDSESGELFF. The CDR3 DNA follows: TGTGCCAGCAGTGACTCGGAAAGCGGGGAGCTGTTTTTT.

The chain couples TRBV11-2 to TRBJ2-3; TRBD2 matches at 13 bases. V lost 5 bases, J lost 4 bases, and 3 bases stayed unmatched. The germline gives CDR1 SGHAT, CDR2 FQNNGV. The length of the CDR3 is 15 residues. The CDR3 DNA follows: TGTGCCAGCAGCCAAACTAGCGGGGGGGCAGATACGCAGTATTTT. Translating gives CASSQTSGGADTQYF.

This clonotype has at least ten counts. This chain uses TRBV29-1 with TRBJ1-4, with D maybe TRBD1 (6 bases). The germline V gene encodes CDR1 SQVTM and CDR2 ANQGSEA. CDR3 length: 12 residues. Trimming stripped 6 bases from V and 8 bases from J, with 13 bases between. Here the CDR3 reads CSVSTDREKLFF. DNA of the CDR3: TGCAGCGTCTCTACCGACAGGGAAAAACTGTTTTTT.

The DNA of the CDR3 is TGCAGTGCTAGAGGTTCGAGGGACCAGTACTTC. Its protein is CSARGSRDQYF. This rearrangement joins TRBV20-1 to TRBJ2-5; D may be TRBD2 (5 bases). CDR1 and CDR2 (germline): DFQATT, SNEGSKA (reference sequence). The CDR3 is 11 amino acids. Trimming removed 1 base at V and 10 bases at J, with 10 bases between.

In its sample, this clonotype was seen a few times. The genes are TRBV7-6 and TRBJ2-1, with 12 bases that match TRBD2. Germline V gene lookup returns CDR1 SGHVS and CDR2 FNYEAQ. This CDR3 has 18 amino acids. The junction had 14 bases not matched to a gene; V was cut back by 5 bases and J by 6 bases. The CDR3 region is CASSPGTSGSYVGNEQFF. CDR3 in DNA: TGTGCCAGCAGCCCCGGGACTAGCGGGTCCTATGTCGGCAATGAGCAGTTCTTC.

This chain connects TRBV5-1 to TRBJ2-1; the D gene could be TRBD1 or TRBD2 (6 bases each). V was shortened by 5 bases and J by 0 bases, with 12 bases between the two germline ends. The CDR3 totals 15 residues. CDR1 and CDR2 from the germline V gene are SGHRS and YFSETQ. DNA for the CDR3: TGCGCCAGCAGGGCTACGGGGGCCTCCTACAATGAGCAGTTCTTC. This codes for CASRATGASYNEQFF. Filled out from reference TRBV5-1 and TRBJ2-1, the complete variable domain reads KAGVTQTPRYLIKTRGQQVTLSCSPISGHRSVSWYQQTPGQGLQFLFEYFSETQRNKGNFPGRFSGRQFSNSRSEMNVSTLELGDSALYLCASRATGASYNEQFFGPGTRLTVL.

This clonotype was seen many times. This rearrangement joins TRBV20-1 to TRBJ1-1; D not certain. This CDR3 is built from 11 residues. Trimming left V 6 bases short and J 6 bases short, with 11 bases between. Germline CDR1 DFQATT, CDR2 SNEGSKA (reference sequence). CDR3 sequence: CSARIVSEAFF. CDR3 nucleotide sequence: TGCAGTGCGAGGATAGTGTCTGAAGCTTTCTTT.

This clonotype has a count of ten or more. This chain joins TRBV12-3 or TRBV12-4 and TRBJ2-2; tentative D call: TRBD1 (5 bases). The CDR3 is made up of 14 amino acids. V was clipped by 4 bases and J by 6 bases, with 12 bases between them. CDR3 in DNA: TGTGCCAGCAGTTACCCCAGGGTGTCCGGGGAGCTGTTTTTT. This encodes CASSYPRVSGELFF.

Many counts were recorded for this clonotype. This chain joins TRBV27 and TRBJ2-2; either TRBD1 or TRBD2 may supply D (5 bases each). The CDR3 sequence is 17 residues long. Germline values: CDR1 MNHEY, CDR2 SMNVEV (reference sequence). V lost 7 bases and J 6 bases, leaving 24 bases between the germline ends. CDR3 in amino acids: CASTWRWGSGKAGELFF. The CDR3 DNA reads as TGTGCCAGCACATGGCGTTGGGGCTCCGGGAAAGCCGGGGAGCTGTTTTTT.